The clone carrying this T cell receptor (beta chain) came up many times. The source of the sample is a study of T cells of healthy individuals. V dropped 1 base and J dropped 0 bases, with 4 bases sitting between them. This CDR3 has 14 residues. The germline CDR1 and CDR2 sequences are SGHAT and FQNNGV. Via MiXCR, TCRdb re-called the 5' RACE reads, giving one row per CDR3 protein. The sample shows about 41,000 distinct CDR3 sequences, 4% to 5% of them seen only once. The TCR originated in a human donor in good health. The chain has TRBV11-2 and TRBJ2-4, with D unclear. Here the CDR3 DNA reads TGTGCCAGCAGCTTAGCGGGAGCCAAAAACATTCAGTACTTC. This sequence encodes CASSLAGAKNIQYF.